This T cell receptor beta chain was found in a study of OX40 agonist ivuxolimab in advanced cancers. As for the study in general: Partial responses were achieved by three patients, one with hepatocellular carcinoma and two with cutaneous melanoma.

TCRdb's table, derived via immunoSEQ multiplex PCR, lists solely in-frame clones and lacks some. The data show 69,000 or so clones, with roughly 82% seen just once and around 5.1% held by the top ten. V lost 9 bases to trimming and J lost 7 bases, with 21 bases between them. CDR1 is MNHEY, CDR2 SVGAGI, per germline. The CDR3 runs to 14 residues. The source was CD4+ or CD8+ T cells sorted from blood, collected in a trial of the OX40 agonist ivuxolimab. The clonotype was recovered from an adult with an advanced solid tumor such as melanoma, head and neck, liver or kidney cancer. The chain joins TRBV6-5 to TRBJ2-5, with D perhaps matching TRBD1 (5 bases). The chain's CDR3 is CASRRGLLEGTQYF. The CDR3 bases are TGTGCCAGTCGTAGGGGTCTATTGGAAGGGACCCAGTACTTC.